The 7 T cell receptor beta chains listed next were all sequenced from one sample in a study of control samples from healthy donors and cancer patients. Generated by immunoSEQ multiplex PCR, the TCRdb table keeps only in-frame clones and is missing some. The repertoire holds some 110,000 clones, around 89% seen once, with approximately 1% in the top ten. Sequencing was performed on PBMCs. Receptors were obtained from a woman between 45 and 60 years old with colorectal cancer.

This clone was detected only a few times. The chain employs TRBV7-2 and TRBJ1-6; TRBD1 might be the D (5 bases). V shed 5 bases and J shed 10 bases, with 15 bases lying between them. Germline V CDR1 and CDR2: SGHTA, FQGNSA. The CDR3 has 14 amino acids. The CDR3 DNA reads TGTGCCAGCAGCCGCCAGGGCTCCGGGTCACCCCTCCACTTT. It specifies CASSRQGSGSPLHF.

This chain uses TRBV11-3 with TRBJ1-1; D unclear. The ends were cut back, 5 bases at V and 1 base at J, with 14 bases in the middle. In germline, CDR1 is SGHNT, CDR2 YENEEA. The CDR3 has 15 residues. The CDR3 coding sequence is TGTGCCAGCAGCGACGGTGGTGCTCAGAACACTGAAGCTTTCTTT. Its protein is CASSDGGAQNTEAFF.

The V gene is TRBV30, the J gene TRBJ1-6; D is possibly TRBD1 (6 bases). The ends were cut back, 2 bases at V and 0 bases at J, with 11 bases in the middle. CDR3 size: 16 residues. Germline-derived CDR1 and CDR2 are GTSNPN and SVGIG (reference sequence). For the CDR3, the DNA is TGTGCCTGGAGTCAGGGGATGAGCTCCTATAATTCACCCCTCCACTTT. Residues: CAWSQGMSSYNSPLHF.

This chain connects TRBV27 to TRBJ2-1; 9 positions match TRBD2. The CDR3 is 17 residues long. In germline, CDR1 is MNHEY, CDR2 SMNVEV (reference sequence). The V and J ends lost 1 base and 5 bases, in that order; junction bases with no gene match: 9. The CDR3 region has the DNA TGTGCCAGCAGTTTATTGGGAGGACTAGCGCCCCACAATGAGCAGTTCTTC. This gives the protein CASSLLGGLAPHNEQFF.

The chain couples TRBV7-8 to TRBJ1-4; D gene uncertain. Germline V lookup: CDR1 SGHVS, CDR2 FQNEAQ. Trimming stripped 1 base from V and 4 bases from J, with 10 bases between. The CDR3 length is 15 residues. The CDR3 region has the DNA TGTGCCAGCAGCTTAGTATTAGGGATTAATGAAAAACTGTTTTTT. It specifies CASSLVLGINEKLFF.

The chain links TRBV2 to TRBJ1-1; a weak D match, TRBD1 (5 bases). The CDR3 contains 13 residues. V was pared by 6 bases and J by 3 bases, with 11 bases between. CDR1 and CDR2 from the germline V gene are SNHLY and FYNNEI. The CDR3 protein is CASRAGSDTEAFF. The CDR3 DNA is TGTGCCAGCAGGGCAGGGTCCGACACTGAAGCTTTCTTT.

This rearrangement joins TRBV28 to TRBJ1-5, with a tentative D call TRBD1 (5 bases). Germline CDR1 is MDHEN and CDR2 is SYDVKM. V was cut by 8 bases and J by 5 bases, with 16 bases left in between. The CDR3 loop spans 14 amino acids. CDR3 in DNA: TGTGCCAGCCTTCTCCTAAGGGGAGATCAGCCCCAGCATTTT. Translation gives CASLLLRGDQPQHF.